This T cell receptor beta chain was recorded in a study of T cells after yellow fever vaccination. At the level of the study: SMART-Seq v4 Ultra Low Input served to prepare low-cell-number fractions. The study, taken as a whole, reports: Highly abundant clonotypes carried over from the bulk population could end up in FACS-sorted repertoires as contaminants.

UMIs were added to TCR cDNA along with a universal primer site when it was made by 5'RACE template switching. TCRdb reprocessed the 5' RACE reads with MiXCR, giving one entry per CDR3 protein. Of 30,000 or so distinct CDR3 sequences listed, about 4.4% were seen once; the top ten hold approximately 49%. In this sample, this clonotype turned up many times. Its antigen is as yet unknown. This receptor was identified in a man between 25 and 39 years old who received the YFV17D yellow fever vaccine. This specimen consisted of CD8+ T cells sorted from PBMCs, obtained 5 days after the yellow fever booster vaccination.

In DNA form, the CDR3 reads TGTGCCAGCAGCTTGTATGTGGGCACCTACGAGCAGTACTTC. Protein sequence: CASSLYVGTYEQYF. The chain links TRBV11-2 to TRBJ2-7; D is ambiguous. Germline assignment: CDR1 SGHAT and CDR2 FQNNGV. V was cut by 3 bases and J by 2 bases, with 11 bases left in between. CDR3 length: 14 amino acids.